These 14 T cell receptor beta chains came from one sample sequenced in a study of cytomegalovirus exposure and HLA in healthy donors. 13 Jbeta primers and 60 Vbeta primers were used for the PCR. Libraries were prepared by immunoSEQ multiplex PCR; TCRdb keeps only in-frame clonotypes and omits some of them. The data show roughly 220,000 clones, 82% seen once. Sequenced input: PBMCs. These receptors were collected from a middle-aged woman in good health and CMV-seronegative.

This chain joins TRBV7-2 and TRBJ2-1; 7 positions match TRBD2. Germline V CDR1 and CDR2: SGHTA, FQGNSA. The J segment lost 2 bases and the V segment lost 4 bases, leaving 11 bases of the junction unmatched. The CDR3 has 17 residues. DNA for the CDR3: TGTGCCAGCAGCTCCCCCCTAGCGGACCCCGCCTACAATGAGCAGTTCTTC. Residues: CASSSPLADPAYNEQFF.

This chain joins TRBV19 and TRBJ1-5; D remains ambiguous. The CDR3 is 16 amino acids. CDR1 is LNHDA, CDR2 SQIVND, per germline (reference sequence). Trimming shortened V by 0 bases and J by 6 bases, and 15 bases separated the two germline ends. The CDR3 loop is CASSIDHGREGQPQHF. The CDR3 DNA is TGTGCCAGTAGTATAGATCATGGCAGAGAGGGTCAGCCCCAGCATTTT.

V gene TRBV4-2 combines with J gene TRBJ1-2; D uncertain. CDR1 is LGHNA and CDR2 is YNFKEQ in the germline V gene. Trimming took off 0 bases at V and 0 bases at J, with 11 bases between the two ends. CDR3 length: 16 amino acids. This CDR3 is CASSQEYRGTNYGYTF. The CDR3 nucleotides are TGTGCCAGCAGCCAAGAATATCGGGGAACTAACTATGGCTACACCTTC.

The chain couples TRBV4-1 to TRBJ2-5; 12 bases line up with TRBD2. The V gene end was trimmed by 3 bases and the J gene end by 4 bases; junction bases not matched to a gene: 6. Germline CDR1 and CDR2: MGHRA and YSYEKL. CDR3 length: 16 amino acids. The CDR3 bases are TGCGCCAGCAGCCATCCCGGACTAGCGGGATCAGAGACCCAGTACTTC. Translating it yields CASSHPGLAGSETQYF.

The V and J genes are TRBV19 and TRBJ2-7, with D possibly matching TRBD2 (6 bases). Looked up from germline, CDR1 is LNHDA and CDR2 is SQIVND (reference sequence). Deletions cut 5 bases from V and 8 bases from J, with 16 bases between. The CDR3 spans 13 residues. The CDR3 region is CASSAGTPTKQYF. The CDR3 nucleotides are TGTGCCAGTAGTGCCGGGACTCCCACCAAGCAGTACTTC. The whole variable domain, filled in from reference TRBV19 and TRBJ2-7, reads DGGITQSPKYLFRKEGQNVTLSCEQNLNHDAMYWYRQDPGQGLRLIYYSQIVNDFQKGDIAEGYSVSREKKESFPLTVTSAQKNPTAFYLCASSAGTPTKQYFGPGTRLTVT.

This chain links TRBV7-7 with TRBJ2-7, with TRBD2 identical over 10 bases. The junction had 4 bases not matched to a gene; V was cut back by 5 bases and J by 3 bases. The CDR3 consists of 14 residues. Germline V CDR1 and CDR2: SSHAT, FNYEAQ (reference sequence). CDR3 DNA sequence: TGTGCCAGCAGCGCCGGGACTAGCGACTACGAGCAGTACTTC. This codes for CASSAGTSDYEQYF. The full variable domain, with the rest looked up from reference TRBV7-7 and TRBJ2-7, is GAGVSQSPRYKVTKRGQDVTLRCDPISSHATLYWYQQALGQGPEFLTYFNYEAQPDKSGLPSDRFSAERPEGSISTLTIQRTEQRDSAMYRCASSAGTSDYEQYFGPGTRLTVT.

The chain carries TRBV19 and TRBJ2-7, with 11 bases aligning to TRBD2. The germline CDR1 and CDR2 sequences are LNHDA and SQIVND (reference sequence). The CDR3 is 13 amino acids. V dropped 10 bases and J dropped 4; count of bases not matched to a gene: 6. CDR3 coding DNA: TGTGCCACCTCACTAGCGGGAGAATACGAGCAGTACTTC. It specifies CATSLAGEYEQYF.

V is TRBV4-1 and J is TRBJ1-3, with 7 bases identical to TRBD1. In germline, CDR1 is MGHRA, CDR2 YSYEKL. The CDR3 loop spans 17 amino acids. V shed 0 bases, J shed 8 bases, and the junction held 13 bases outside the gene matches. CDR3 nucleotides: TGCGCCAGCAGCCAAGATTATCCCTCACAGGGGCAGGACACCATATATTTT. It yields the protein CASSQDYPSQGQDTIYF.

In this sample, this clone turned up once. The rearrangement uses TRBV25-1 and TRBJ1-3; 8 bases line up with TRBD1. The germline V gene has CDR1 MGHDK and CDR2 SYGVNS. CDR3 length equals 15 residues. V lost 3 bases to trimming and J lost 4 bases; unmatched junction nucleotides: 5. The CDR3 sequence: CASSEPGTGGNTIYF. CDR3 sequence (DNA): TGTGCCAGCAGTGAGCCCGGGACAGGAGGAAACACCATATATTTT.

This clone is a singleton in its sample. The chain combines TRBV4-1 with TRBJ2-1, with a possible D match to TRBD2 (5 bases). The CDR3 runs 17 residues. Trimming left V 4 bases short and J 2 bases short, with 18 bases between. Looked up from germline, CDR1 is MGHRA and CDR2 is YSYEKL. The CDR3: CASSRPGLIVTYNEQFF. The DNA for the CDR3 is TGCGCCAGCAGCCGACCGGGATTAATCGTCACCTACAATGAGCAGTTCTTC.

The V call is TRBV7-9, the J call TRBJ2-7; D perhaps matches TRBD2 (5 bases). V lost 2 bases and J lost 0, with 11 bases in between. This CDR3 contains 15 residues. In germline, CDR1 is SEHNR, CDR2 FQNEAQ (reference sequence). The CDR3: CASSLSFGDSYEQYF. In DNA form, the CDR3 reads TGTGCCAGCAGCTTATCATTCGGGGACTCCTACGAGCAGTACTTC.

The rearrangement links TRBV2 to TRBJ2-1; 8 bases fit TRBD2. The CDR3 totals 14 residues. Germline V gene data show CDR1 as SNHLY and CDR2 as FYNNEI. Germline trimming cut 6 bases from V and 1 base from J; bases unmatched to any gene: 2. CDR3 protein: CASRREASYNEQFF. The CDR3 DNA reads as TGTGCCAGCAGGCGGGAGGCGTCCTACAATGAGCAGTTCTTC.

This chain joins TRBV27 and TRBJ2-7, with a tentative D call TRBD1 (5 bases). V gave up 0 bases and J gave up 0 bases, with 9 bases separating them. Germline values: CDR1 MNHEY, CDR2 SMNVEV (reference sequence). The CDR3 has 15 residues. DNA of the CDR3: TGTGCCAGCAGTTTATCGGGGCAGGGCTCCTACGAGCAGTACTTC. Translation: CASSLSGQGSYEQYF.

The chain links TRBV19 to TRBJ2-2; possibly TRBD1 for D (5 bases). From germline, CDR1 is LNHDA and CDR2 SQIVND (reference sequence). CDR3 length: 14 amino acids. V was shortened by 3 bases and J by 7 bases, with 12 bases between the two germline ends. CDR3 coding DNA: TGTGCCAGTAGTATCCCCAGGGTTGGCGGGGAGCTGTTTTTT. Protein sequence: CASSIPRVGGELFF.